The rows below give T cell receptor beta chains drawn from one sample of a study of blood T cell repertoires in COVID-19. Only in-frame clones appear in the TCRdb table, and some are missing; sequencing was by immunoSEQ multiplex PCR. The data hold approximately 400,000 clones, with approximately 89% observed a single time. Sequencing used PBMCs or T cells enriched from blood (not recorded which). These TCRs come from a woman between 40 and 55 years old who had been exposed to COVID-19. Both conserved end residues are part of each CDR3. Each record gives: D gene, V gene, J gene, clone size, CDR3 protein, CDR3 DNA. The D gene is left open where the match is weak. Clone size is stated in some rows and not others, as once, few, many or a class when expanded.

D: TRBD2
V: TRBV18
J: TRBJ2-3
size: once
CDR3: CASSPRLASGGAGDTQYF
DNA: TGTGCCAGCTCACCCCGTCTAGCTAGCGGGGGGGCCGGGGATACGCAGTATTTT

D: TRBD1
V: TRBV2
J: TRBJ1-2
size: .
CDR3: CAGLRKDRGGSNYGYTF
DNA: TGTGCCGGCCTCCGAAAGGACAGGGGGGGTTCCAACTATGGCTACACCTTC

D: .
V: TRBV7-6
J: TRBJ2-7
size: .
CDR3: CASSPLNRASGEQYF
DNA: TGTGCCAGCAGCCCCCTTAACAGGGCATCGGGCGAGCAGTACTTC

D: TRBD1
V: TRBV5-6
J: TRBJ1-1
size: .
CDR3: CASSLVGQGARTEAFF
DNA: TGTGCCAGCAGCTTGGTAGGGCAGGGGGCGAGGACTGAAGCTTTCTTT

D: .
V: TRBV7-8
J: TRBJ1-3
size: .
CDR3: CASSPGGNTIYF
DNA: TGTGCCAGCAGCCCCGGGGGAAACACCATATATTTT

D: TRBD1
V: TRBV19
J: TRBJ1-4
size: .
CDR3: CATPNWAPGTENEKLFF
DNA: TGTGCCACCCCCAATTGGGCCCCCGGGACAGAGAATGAAAAACTGTTTTTT

D: .
V: TRBV27
J: TRBJ1-5
size: .
CDR3: CASSRTFNQPQHF
DNA: TGTGCCAGCAGCCGGACTTTCAATCAGCCCCAGCATTTT

D: TRBD1
V: TRBV5-1
J: TRBJ1-6
size: .
CDR3: CASRPRDRVQSPLHF
DNA: TGCGCCAGCAGACCACGGGACAGGGTTCAATCACCCCTCCACTTT

D: .
V: TRBV5-1
J: TRBJ1-3
size: .
CDR3: CASSRVFGNTIYF
DNA: TGCGCCAGCAGCCGGGTTTTTGGAAACACCATATATTTT

D: .
V: TRBV18
J: TRBJ1-5
size: .
CDR3: CASSPGQNQPQHF
DNA: TGTGCCAGCTCACCAGGCCAAAATCAGCCCCAGCATTTT

D: .
V: TRBV6-6
J: TRBJ1-6
size: .
CDR3: CASGAGQGPLHF
DNA: TGTGCCAGCGGGGCAGGACAAGGACCCCTCCACTTT

D: .
V: TRBV7-2
J: TRBJ1-1
size: .
CDR3: CASSLKGAFNTEAFF
DNA: TGTGCCAGCAGCTTAAAAGGGGCTTTTAACACTGAAGCTTTCTTT

D: .
V: TRBV5-1
J: TRBJ1-1
size: .
CDR3: CASSQGADREAFF
DNA: TGCGCCAGCAGCCAAGGGGCAGACCGGGAAGCTTTCTTT

D: .
V: TRBV5-4
J: TRBJ1-2
size: few
CDR3: CASSLQGLGGYTF
DNA: TGTGCCAGCAGCCTTCAGGGCTTGGGTGGCTACACCTTC

D: .
V: TRBV10-1
J: TRBJ2-3
size: few
CDR3: CASSESRAYSDTQYF
DNA: TGCGCCAGCAGTGAGTCGAGAGCGTATTCAGATACGCAGTATTTT

D: .
V: TRBV14
J: TRBJ1-4
size: .
CDR3: CASSLRTDFNEKLFF
DNA: TGTGCCAGCAGCCTCAGGACAGATTTTAATGAAAAACTGTTTTTT

D: .
V: TRBV18
J: TRBJ2-7
size: .
CDR3: CASSPSPGTYEQYF
DNA: TGTGCCAGCTCACCATCCCCGGGTACCTACGAGCAGTACTTC

D: TRBD2
V: TRBV2
J: TRBJ2-5
size: .
CDR3: CASNPGGEETQYF
DNA: TGTGCCAGCAATCCGGGGGGGGAAGAGACCCAGTACTTC

D: TRBD1
V: TRBV7-2
J: TRBJ2-3
size: once
CDR3: CASSQSPGGSTDTQYF
DNA: TGTGCCAGCAGCCAATCACCAGGGGGCAGCACAGATACGCAGTATTTT

D: .
V: TRBV7-2
J: TRBJ1-5
size: .
CDR3: CASSLSQGLNQPQHF
DNA: TGTGCCAGCAGCTTATCACAGGGCCTAAATCAGCCCCAGCATTTT

D: TRBD1
V: TRBV6-6
J: TRBJ1-2
size: .
CDR3: CASSSGTVYGYTF
DNA: TGTGCCAGCAGTTCCGGGACAGTCTATGGCTACACCTTC

D: .
V: TRBV2
J: TRBJ1-1
size: .
CDR3: CASSYRNLNTEAFF
DNA: TGTGCCAGCAGTTACAGGAATTTGAACACTGAAGCTTTCTTT

D: .
V: TRBV30
J: TRBJ1-2
size: .
CDR3: CAWARGTYGYTF
DNA: TGTGCCTGGGCTCGGGGAACTTATGGCTACACCTTC

D: .
V: TRBV13
J: TRBJ1-2
size: .
CDR3: CASSDGISGFSFYGYTF
DNA: TGTGCCAGCAGCGACGGTATTTCAGGGTTTTCTTTCTATGGCTACACCTTC

D: .
V: TRBV28
J: TRBJ1-2
size: .
CDR3: CASSWGRRYGGYTF
DNA: TGTGCCAGCAGTTGGGGCAGGAGATATGGTGGCTACACCTTC

D: TRBD1
V: TRBV7-9
J: TRBJ2-7
size: .
CDR3: CASSSPGTGGEQYF
DNA: TGTGCCAGCAGCTCCCCCGGGACAGGGGGCGAGCAGTACTTC

D: TRBD1
V: TRBV6-5
J: TRBJ1-2
size: .
CDR3: CASSPTGVYGYTF
DNA: TGTGCCAGCAGTCCGACAGGGGTTTATGGCTACACCTTC

D: .
V: TRBV11-3
J: TRBJ2-5
size: .
CDR3: CASSSTGLAETQYF
DNA: TGTGCCAGCAGCTCTACAGGGTTGGCAGAGACCCAGTACTTC

D: .
V: TRBV15
J: TRBJ1-3
size: .
CDR3: CATSRGRPVSGNTIYF
DNA: TGTGCCACCAGCAGAGGCCGCCCAGTCTCTGGAAACACCATATATTTT